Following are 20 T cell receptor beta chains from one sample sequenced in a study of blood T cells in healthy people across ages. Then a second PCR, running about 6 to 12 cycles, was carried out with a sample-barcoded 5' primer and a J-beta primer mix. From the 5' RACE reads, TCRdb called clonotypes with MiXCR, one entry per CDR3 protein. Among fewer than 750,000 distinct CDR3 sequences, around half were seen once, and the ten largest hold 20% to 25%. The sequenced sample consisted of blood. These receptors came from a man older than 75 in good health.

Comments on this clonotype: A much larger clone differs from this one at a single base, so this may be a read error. CDR3 sequence reads: CASSYSVGLQETQFF. The DNA for the CDR3 is TGTGCCAGCAGTTACTCTGTGGGCCTCCAAGAGACCCAGTTCTTC. J is TRBJ2-5 and V is TRBV6-5, with unresolved D. The J call is in doubt because the DNA end fits TRBJ2-1 better. This CDR3 region has 15 residues. Germline loops: CDR1 MNHEY, CDR2 SVGAGI.

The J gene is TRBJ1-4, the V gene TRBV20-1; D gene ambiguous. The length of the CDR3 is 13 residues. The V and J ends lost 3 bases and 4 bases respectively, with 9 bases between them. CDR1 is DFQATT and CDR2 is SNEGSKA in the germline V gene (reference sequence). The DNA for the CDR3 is TGCAGTGCTAGTTATCAGGATAATGAAAAACTGTTTTTT. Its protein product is CSASYQDNEKLFF.

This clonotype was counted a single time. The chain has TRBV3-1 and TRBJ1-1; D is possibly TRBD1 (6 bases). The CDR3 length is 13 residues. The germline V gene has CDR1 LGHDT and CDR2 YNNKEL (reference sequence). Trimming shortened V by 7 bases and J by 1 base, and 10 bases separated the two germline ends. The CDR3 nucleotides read TGTGCCAGCAAGGGACAAACGAACACTGAAGCTTTCTTT. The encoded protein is CASKGQTNTEAFF.

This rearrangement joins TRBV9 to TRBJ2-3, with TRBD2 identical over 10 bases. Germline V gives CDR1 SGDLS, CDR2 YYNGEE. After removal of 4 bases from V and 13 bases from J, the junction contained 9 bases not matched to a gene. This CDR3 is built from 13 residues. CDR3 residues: CASSLGLAGEEYF. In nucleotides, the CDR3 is TGTGCCAGCAGCCTTGGGCTAGCGGGAGAGGAGTATTTT.

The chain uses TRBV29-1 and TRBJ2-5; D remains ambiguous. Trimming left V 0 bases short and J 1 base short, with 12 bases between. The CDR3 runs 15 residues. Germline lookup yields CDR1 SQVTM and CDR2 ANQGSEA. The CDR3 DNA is TGCAGCGTTGAAGATATTAAAGGGTGCCAAGAGACCCAGTACTTC. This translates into CSVEDIKGCQETQYF.

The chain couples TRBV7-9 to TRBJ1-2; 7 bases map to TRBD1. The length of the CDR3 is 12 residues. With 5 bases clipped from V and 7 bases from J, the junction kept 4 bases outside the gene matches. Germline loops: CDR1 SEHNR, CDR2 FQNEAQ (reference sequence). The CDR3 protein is CASSPGTVGYTF. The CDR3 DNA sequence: TGTGCCAGCAGCCCTGGGACAGTTGGCTACACCTTC.

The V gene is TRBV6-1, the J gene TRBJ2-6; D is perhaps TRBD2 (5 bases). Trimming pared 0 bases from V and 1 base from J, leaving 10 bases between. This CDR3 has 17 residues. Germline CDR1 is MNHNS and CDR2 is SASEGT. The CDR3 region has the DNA TGTGCCAGCAGTGAAGCTATCGGGGATTCTGGGGCCAACGTCCTGACTTTC. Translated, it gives CASSEAIGDSGANVLTF.

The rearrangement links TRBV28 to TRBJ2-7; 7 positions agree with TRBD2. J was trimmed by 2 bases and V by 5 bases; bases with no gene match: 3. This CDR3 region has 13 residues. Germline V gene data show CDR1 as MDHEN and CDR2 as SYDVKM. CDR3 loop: CASSRLAPYEQYF. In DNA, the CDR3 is TGTGCCAGCAGTAGACTAGCCCCCTACGAGCAGTACTTC. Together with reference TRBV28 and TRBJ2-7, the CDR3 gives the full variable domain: DVKVTQSSRYLVKRTGEKVFLECVQDMDHENMFWYRQDPGLGLRLIYFSYDVKMKEKGDIPEGYSVSREKKERFSLILESASTNQTSMYLCASSRLAPYEQYFGPGTRLTVT.

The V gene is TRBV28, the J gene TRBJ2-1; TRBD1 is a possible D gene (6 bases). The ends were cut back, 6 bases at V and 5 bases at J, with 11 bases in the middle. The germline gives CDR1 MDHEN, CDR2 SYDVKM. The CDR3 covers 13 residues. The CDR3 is CASRHRVNNEQFF. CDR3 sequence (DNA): TGTGCCAGCAGGCACAGGGTTAACAATGAGCAGTTCTTC.

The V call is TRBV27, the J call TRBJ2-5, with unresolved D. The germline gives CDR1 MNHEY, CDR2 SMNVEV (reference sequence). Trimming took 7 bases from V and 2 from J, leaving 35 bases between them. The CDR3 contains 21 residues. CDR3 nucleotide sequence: TGTGCCAGCAACGACCCCGTCGGGTTAAAAGGGCATCTTGCAAAACAAGAGACCCAGTACTTC. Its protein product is CASNDPVGLKGHLAKQETQYF.

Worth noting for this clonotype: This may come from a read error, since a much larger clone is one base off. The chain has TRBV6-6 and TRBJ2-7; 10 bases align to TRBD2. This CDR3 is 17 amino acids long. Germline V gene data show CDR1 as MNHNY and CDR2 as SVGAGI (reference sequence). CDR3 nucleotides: TGTGCCAGCAGTTATATGGCTAGCGGGGGAAGCTCCGACGAGCAGTACTTC. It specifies CASSYMASGGSSDEQYF.

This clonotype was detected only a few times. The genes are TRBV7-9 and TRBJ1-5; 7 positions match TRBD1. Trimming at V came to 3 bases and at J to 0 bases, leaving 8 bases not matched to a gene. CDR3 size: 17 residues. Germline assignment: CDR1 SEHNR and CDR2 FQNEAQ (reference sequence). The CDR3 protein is CASSFTGTAYSNQPQHF. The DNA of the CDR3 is TGTGCCAGCAGCTTCACCGGGACAGCTTATAGCAATCAGCCCCAGCATTTT.

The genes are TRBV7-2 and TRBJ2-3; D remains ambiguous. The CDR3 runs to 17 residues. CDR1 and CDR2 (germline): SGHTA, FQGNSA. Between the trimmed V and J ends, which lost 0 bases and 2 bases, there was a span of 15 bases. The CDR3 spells CASSLALPGQPTDTQYF. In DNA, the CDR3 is TGTGCCAGCAGCTTAGCCCTACCCGGCCAGCCCACAGATACGCAGTATTTT.

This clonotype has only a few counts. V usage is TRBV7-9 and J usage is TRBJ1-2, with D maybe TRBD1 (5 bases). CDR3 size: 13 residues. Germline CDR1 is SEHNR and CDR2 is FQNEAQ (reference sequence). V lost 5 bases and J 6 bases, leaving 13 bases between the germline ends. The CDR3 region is CASSLPRGDGYTF. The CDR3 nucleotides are TGTGCCAGCAGCCTACCTCGGGGGGATGGCTACACCTTC. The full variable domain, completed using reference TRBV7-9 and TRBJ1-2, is DTGVSQNPRHKITKRGQNVTFRCDPISEHNRLYWYRQTLGQGPEFLTYFQNEAQLEKSRLLSDRFSAERPKGSFSTLEIQRTEQGDSAMYLCASSLPRGDGYTFGSGTRLTVV.

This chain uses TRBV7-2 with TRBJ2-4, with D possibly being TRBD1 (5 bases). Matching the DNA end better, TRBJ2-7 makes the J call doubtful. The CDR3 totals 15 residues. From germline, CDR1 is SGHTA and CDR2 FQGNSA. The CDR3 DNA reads TGTGCCAGCAGATCCACTCTGCCAGGGCTTTACGAGCAGTACTTC. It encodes CASRSTLPGLYEQYF.

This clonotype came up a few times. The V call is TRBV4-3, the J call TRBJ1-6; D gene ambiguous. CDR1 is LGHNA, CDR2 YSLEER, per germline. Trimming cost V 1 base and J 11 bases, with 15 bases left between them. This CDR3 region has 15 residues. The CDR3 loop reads CASSQVTPGIAPLHF. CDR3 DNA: TGCGCCAGCAGCCAAGTTACCCCAGGAATAGCACCCCTCCACTTT.

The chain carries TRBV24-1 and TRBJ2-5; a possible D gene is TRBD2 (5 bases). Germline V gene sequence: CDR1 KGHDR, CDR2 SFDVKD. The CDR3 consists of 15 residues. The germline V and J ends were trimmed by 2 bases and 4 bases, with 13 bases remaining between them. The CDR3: CATSDSSSSRETQYF. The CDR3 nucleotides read TGTGCCACCAGTGATTCCTCGTCTAGCCGAGAGACCCAGTACTTC.

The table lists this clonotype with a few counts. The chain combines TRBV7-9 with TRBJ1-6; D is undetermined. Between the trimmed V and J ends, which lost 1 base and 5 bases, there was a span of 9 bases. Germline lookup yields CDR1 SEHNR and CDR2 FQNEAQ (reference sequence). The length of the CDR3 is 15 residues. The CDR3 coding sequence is TGTGCCAGCAGCTTAGTGGGGAAGGATAATTCACCCCTCCACTTT. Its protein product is CASSLVGKDNSPLHF.

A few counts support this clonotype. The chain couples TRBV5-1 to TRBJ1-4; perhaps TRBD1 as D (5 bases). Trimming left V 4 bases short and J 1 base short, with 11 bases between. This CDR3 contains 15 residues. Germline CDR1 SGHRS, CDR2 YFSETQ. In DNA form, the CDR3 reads TGCGCCAGCAGCCTAACAGGCCAAACTAATGAAAAACTGTTTTTT. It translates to CASSLTGQTNEKLFF.

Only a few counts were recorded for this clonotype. The CDR3 DNA reads TGCAGTGCTAGCTGGAGGCTAGCGGGGCCCCAAGAGACCCAGTACTTC. It specifies CSASWRLAGPQETQYF. The chain is built from TRBV20-1 and TRBJ2-5, with 9 bases aligning to TRBD2. CDR1 is DFQATT, CDR2 SNEGSKA, per germline (reference sequence). The CDR3 covers 16 residues. With 3 bases clipped from V and 1 base from J, the junction kept 9 bases outside the gene matches.